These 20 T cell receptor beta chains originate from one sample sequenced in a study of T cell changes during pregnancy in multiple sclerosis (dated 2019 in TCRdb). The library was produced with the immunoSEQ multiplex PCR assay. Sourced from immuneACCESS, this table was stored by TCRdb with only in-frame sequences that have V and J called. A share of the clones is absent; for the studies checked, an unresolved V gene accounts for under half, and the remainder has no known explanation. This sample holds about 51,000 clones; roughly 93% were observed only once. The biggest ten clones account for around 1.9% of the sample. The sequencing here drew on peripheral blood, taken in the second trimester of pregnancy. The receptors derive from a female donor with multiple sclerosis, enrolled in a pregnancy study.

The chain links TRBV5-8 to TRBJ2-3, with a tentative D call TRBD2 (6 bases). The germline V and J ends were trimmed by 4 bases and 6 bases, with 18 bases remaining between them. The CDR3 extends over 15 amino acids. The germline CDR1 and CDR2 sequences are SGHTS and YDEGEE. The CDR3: CASSPRLLGRDTQYF. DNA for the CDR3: TGTGCCAGCAGCCCTCGACTATTAGGGAGGGATACGCAGTATTTT.

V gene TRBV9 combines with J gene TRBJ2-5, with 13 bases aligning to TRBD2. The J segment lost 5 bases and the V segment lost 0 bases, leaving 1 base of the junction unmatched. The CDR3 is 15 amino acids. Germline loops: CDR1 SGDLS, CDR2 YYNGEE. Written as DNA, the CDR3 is TGTGCCAGCAGCGTAGGACTAGCGGGAGGTGAGACCCAGTACTTC. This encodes CASSVGLAGGETQYF.

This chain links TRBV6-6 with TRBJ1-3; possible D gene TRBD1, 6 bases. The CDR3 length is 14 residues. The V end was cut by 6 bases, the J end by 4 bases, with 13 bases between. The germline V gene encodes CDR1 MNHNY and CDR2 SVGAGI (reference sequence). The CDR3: CASSPTGFGNTIYF. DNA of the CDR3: TGTGCCAGCAGCCCGACAGGCTTCGGAAACACCATATATTTT.

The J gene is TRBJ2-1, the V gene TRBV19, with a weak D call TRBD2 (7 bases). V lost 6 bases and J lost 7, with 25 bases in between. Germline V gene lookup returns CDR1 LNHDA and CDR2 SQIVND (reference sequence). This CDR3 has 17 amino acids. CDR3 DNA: TGTGCCAGTAGCCGGGGGGCAGCTAGAAGCCGGGTGAATGAGCAGTTCTTC. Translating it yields CASSRGAARSRVNEQFF. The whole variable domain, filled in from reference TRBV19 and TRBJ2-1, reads DGGITQSPKYLFRKEGQNVTLSCEQNLNHDAMYWYRQDPGQGLRLIYYSQIVNDFQKGDIAEGYSVSREKKESFPLTVTSAQKNPTAFYLCASSRGAARSRVNEQFFGPGTRLTVL.

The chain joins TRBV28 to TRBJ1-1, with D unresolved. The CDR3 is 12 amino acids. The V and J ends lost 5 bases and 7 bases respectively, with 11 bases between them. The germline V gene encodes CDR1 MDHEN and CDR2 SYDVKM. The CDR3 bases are TGTGCCAGCAGTCCCCCTGGGAGTGAAGCTTTCTTT. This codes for CASSPPGSEAFF.

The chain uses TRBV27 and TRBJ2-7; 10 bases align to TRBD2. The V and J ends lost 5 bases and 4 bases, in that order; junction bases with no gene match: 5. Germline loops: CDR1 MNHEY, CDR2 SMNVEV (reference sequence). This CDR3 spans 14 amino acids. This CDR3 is CASSLLAGVYEQYF. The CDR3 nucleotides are TGTGCCAGCAGTCTGCTAGCGGGAGTATACGAGCAGTACTTC.

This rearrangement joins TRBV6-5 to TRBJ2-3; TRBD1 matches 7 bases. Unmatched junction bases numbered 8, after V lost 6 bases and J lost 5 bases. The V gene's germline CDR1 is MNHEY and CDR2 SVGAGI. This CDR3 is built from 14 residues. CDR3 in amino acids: CASRRQGRGDTQYF. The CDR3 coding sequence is TGTGCCAGCAGAAGACAGGGCCGCGGAGATACGCAGTATTTT.

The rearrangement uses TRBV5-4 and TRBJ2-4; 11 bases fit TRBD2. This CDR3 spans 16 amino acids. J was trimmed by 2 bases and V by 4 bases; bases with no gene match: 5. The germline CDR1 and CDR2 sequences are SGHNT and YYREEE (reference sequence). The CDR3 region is CASSIRLAGTKNIQYF. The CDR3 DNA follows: TGTGCCAGCAGCATTCGACTAGCGGGAACCAAAAACATTCAGTACTTC.

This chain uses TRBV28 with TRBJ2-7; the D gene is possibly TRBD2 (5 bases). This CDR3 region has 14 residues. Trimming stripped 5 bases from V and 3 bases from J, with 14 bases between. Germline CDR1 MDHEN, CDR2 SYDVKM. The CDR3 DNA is TGTGCCAGCAGTGATACTATGGACTTCTACGAGCAGTACTTC. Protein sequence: CASSDTMDFYEQYF. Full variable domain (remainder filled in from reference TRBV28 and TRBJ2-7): DVKVTQSSRYLVKRTGEKVFLECVQDMDHENMFWYRQDPGLGLRLIYFSYDVKMKEKGDIPEGYSVSREKKERFSLILESASTNQTSMYLCASSDTMDFYEQYFGPGTRLTVT.

Here the CDR3 reads CASSFFSGSDNNEQFF. DNA for the CDR3: TGTGCCAGCAGCTTCTTTAGCGGGTCGGATAACAATGAGCAGTTCTTC. The chain couples TRBV11-2 to TRBJ2-1; the match to TRBD2 covers 7 bases. Per germline, CDR1 SGHAT and CDR2 FQNNGV. This CDR3 spans 16 amino acids. V shed 3 bases, J shed 5 bases, and the junction held 10 bases outside the gene matches.

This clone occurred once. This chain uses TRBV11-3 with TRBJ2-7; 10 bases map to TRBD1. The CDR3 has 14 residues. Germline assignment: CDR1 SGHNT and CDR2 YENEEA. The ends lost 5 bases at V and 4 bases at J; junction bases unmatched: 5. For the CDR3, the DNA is TGTGCCAGCAGCCCGTGGGGACAGGGGTACGAGCAGTACTTC. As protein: CASSPWGQGYEQYF. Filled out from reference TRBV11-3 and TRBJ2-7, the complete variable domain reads EAGVVQSPRYKIIEKKQPVAFWCNPISGHNTLYWYLQNLGQGPELLIRYENEEAVDDSQLPKDRFSAERLKGVDSTLKIQPAELGDSAVYLCASSPWGQGYEQYFGPGTRLTVT.

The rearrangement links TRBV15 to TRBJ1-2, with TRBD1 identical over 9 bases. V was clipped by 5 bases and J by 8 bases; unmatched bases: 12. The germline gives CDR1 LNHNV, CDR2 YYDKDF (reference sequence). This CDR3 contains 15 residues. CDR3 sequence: CATSGGQGPNAGYTF. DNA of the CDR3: TGTGCCACCAGCGGAGGACAGGGGCCTAATGCGGGCTACACCTTC.

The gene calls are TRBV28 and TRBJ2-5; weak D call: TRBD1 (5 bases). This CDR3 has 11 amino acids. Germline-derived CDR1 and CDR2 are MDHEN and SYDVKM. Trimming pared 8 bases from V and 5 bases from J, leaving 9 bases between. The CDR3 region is CASAGWETQYF. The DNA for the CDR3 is TGTGCCAGCGCAGGGTGGGAGACCCAGTACTTC.

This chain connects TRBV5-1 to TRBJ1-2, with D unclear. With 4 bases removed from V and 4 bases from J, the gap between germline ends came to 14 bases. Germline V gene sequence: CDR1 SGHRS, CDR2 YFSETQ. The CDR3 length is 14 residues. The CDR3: CASSPGEGFYGYTF. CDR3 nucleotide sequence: TGCGCCAGCAGCCCCGGAGAGGGCTTCTATGGCTACACCTTC.

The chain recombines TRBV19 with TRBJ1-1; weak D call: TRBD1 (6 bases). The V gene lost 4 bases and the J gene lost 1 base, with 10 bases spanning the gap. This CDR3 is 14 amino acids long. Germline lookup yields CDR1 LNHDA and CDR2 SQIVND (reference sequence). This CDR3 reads CASSKRGGNTEAFF. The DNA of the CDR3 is TGTGCCAGTAGTAAGCGAGGGGGGAACACTGAAGCTTTCTTT. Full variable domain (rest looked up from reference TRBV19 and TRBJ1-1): DGGITQSPKYLFRKEGQNVTLSCEQNLNHDAMYWYRQDPGQGLRLIYYSQIVNDFQKGDIAEGYSVSREKKESFPLTVTSAQKNPTAFYLCASSKRGGNTEAFFGQGTRLTVV.

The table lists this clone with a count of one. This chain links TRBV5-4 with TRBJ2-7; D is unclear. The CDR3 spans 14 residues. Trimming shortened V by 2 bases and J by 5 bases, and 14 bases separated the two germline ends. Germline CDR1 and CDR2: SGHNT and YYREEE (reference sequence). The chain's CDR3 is CASSFRSASDEQYF. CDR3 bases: TGTGCCAGCAGCTTTAGGAGCGCCTCGGACGAGCAGTACTTC. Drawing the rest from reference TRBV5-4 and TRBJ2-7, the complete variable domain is ETGVTQSPTHLIKTRGQQVTLRCSSQSGHNTVSWYQQALGQGPQFIFQYYREEENGRGNFPPRFSGLQFPNYSSELNVNALELDDSALYLCASSFRSASDEQYFGPGTRLTVT.

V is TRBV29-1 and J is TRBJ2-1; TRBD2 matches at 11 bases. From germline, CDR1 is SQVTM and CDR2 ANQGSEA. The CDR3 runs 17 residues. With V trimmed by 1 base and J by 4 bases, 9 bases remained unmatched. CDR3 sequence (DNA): TGCAGCGTTGAAGGGCTGACGGCTAGCGGGAGGTACAATGAGCAGTTCTTC. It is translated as CSVEGLTASGRYNEQFF.

CDR3 residues: CSVEGLAGVQFF. CDR3 bases: TGCAGCGTTGAGGGACTAGCGGGAGTTCAGTTCTTC. The rearrangement joins TRBV29-1 to TRBJ2-1; TRBD2 matches 14 bases. After removal of 3 bases from V and 13 bases from J, the junction contained 2 bases not matched to a gene. There are 12 residues in the CDR3. CDR1 and CDR2 (germline): SQVTM, ANQGSEA.

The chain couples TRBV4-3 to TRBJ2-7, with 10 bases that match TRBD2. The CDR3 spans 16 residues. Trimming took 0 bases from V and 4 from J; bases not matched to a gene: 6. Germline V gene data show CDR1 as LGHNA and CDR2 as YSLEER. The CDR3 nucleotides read TGCGCCAGCAGCCAAGAGCTAGCGGGAGTACCATACGAGCAGTACTTC. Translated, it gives CASSQELAGVPYEQYF.

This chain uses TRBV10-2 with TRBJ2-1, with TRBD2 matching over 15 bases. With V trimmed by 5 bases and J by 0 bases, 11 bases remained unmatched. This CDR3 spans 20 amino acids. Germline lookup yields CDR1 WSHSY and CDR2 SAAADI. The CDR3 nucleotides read TGCGCCAGCAGTTACTCCGGGACTAGCGGGAGGTTAAGCTCCTACAATGAGCAGTTCTTC. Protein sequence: CASSYSGTSGRLSSYNEQFF.